The next 16 T cell receptor beta chains were all read from a single sample in a study of T-cell reconstitution after alpha-beta-depleted transplantation in children listed by TCRdb under 2016. The library was made by PCR. The reads were generated on an Illumina HiSeq 2500. To normalize quantification of the TCRbeta repertoire, the TCR libraries were built with molecular barcoding that relied on unique molecular identifiers. TCRdb reanalyzed the raw reads on its own, using fastp at Q25 for trimming and MiXCR for clone calling, and kept in-frame beta chains. Entries that share a CDR3 protein sequence are merged under the most common genes and DNA. In all, the sample holds 100,000 to 120,000 distinct CDR3 sequences, and about a tenth of those were seen once. Of the sample, 6.5% to 9.5% falls within the top ten clones. The input for sequencing was PBMCs from the stem cell graft donor, taken from the stem cell graft. All receptors derive from a human donor who donated a stem cell graft to a child with acute lymphoblastic leukemia.

This clonotype was detected many times. V is TRBV6-1 and J is TRBJ1-1, with TRBD1 as a possible D gene (6 bases). V was shortened by 2 bases and J by 4 bases, with 8 bases between the two germline ends. The CDR3 has 13 amino acids. The germline CDR1 and CDR2 sequences are MNHNS and SASEGT. The CDR3 protein is CASSELRGTEAFF. The CDR3 DNA follows: TGTGCCAGCAGTGAACTCAGGGGCACTGAAGCTTTCTTT.

This clonotype was seen ten or more times. The V gene is TRBV6-2 or TRBV6-3, the J gene TRBJ1-1; TRBD1 aligns across 7 bases. The CDR3 spans 20 residues. CDR1 is MNHEY, CDR2 SVGEGT, per germline. V shed 0 bases, J shed 0 bases, and the junction held 16 bases outside the gene matches. This chain's CDR3 is CASSYSNRDSRGSMNTEAFF. CDR3 nucleotides: TGTGCCAGCAGTTACTCGAACAGGGACAGCCGAGGTTCTATGAACACTGAAGCTTTCTTT.

This clonotype has ten or more counts. This chain joins TRBV12-3 or TRBV12-4 and TRBJ2-7; unclear D gene. V gave up 1 base and J gave up 3 bases, with 10 bases separating them. This CDR3 has 14 residues. The CDR3 protein is CASSLGRADYEQYF. The CDR3 DNA is TGTGCCAGCAGTTTAGGTCGGGCCGACTACGAGCAGTACTTC.

There are many counts of this clonotype. The chain combines TRBV20-1 with TRBJ2-5; the D is unclear. This CDR3 contains 12 residues. The V end was cut by 1 base, the J end by 4 bases, with 7 bases between. CDR1 is DFQATT, CDR2 SNEGSKA, per germline (reference sequence). CDR3 sequence reads: CSARAALETQYF. CDR3 nucleotides: TGCAGTGCTAGAGCAGCGTTAGAGACCCAGTACTTC.

The sample holds many counts of this clonotype. The genes are TRBV7-9 and TRBJ2-5; no reliable D call. V dropped 1 base and J dropped 5 bases, with 8 bases sitting between them. The germline V gene has CDR1 SEHNR and CDR2 FQNEAQ (reference sequence). The CDR3 totals 13 residues. The CDR3 DNA reads as TGTGCCAGCAGCTTAGTTGGTTCGGAGACCCAGTACTTC. Translated, it gives CASSLVGSETQYF.

This clonotype was seen at least ten times. The chain joins TRBV4-3 to TRBJ1-3; D may be TRBD1 (6 bases). The ends were cut back, 0 bases at V and 4 bases at J, with 10 bases in the middle. The V gene's germline CDR1 is LGHNA and CDR2 YSLEER. This CDR3 is 15 amino acids long. The CDR3 loop is CASSQEGGAGNTIYF. The CDR3, as DNA: TGCGCCAGCAGCCAAGAAGGGGGAGCCGGAAACACCATATATTTT.

Ten or more counts support this clonotype. The rearrangement uses TRBV12-3 or TRBV12-4 and TRBJ1-5, with D hard to call. This CDR3 contains 14 residues. Trimming stripped 3 bases from V and 6 bases from J, with 12 bases between. In nucleotides, the CDR3 is TGTGCCAGCAGTTTCGGCTTATCGGGTCAGCCCCAGCATTTT. Amino acids: CASSFGLSGQPQHF.

This clonotype appeared many times. V gene TRBV5-1 combines with J gene TRBJ1-2; D ambiguous. V was cut by 0 bases and J by 2 bases, with 2 bases left in between. This CDR3 has 12 amino acids. Germline CDR1 reads SGHRS; CDR2 reads YFSETQ. CDR3 sequence (DNA): TGCGCCAGCAGCTTGGACAACTATGGCTACACCTTC. This gives the protein CASSLDNYGYTF.

Ten or more counts support this clonotype. The chain is built from TRBV5-1 and TRBJ2-3, with D possibly being TRBD2 (7 bases). Germline V gene lookup returns CDR1 SGHRS and CDR2 YFSETQ. Trimming left V 0 bases short and J 5 bases short, with 13 bases between. CDR3 length: 15 amino acids. In nucleotides, the CDR3 is TGCGCCAGCAGCTTGGCCACGGGGGGCAGAGATACGCAGTATTTT. Residues: CASSLATGGRDTQYF.

This clonotype has a count of ten or more. The chain uses TRBV9 and TRBJ2-7, with 10 nucleotides matching TRBD2. The V gene end was trimmed by 4 bases and the J gene end by 6 bases; junction bases not matched to a gene: 10. The CDR3 extends over 15 amino acids. Germline V gene sequence: CDR1 SGDLS, CDR2 YYNGEE. The chain's CDR3 is CASSPGGSGGFEQYF. CDR3 in DNA: TGTGCCAGCAGCCCAGGGGGTAGCGGGGGGTTCGAGCAGTACTTC.

This clonotype was seen repeatedly, ten times or more. The chain employs TRBV12-3 or TRBV12-4 and TRBJ2-1; D is perhaps TRBD2 (5 bases). Trimming pared 5 bases from V and 10 bases from J, leaving 9 bases between. The CDR3 contains 11 residues. CDR3 in amino acids: CASSLREEQFF. In DNA form, the CDR3 reads TGTGCCAGCAGTCTGAGGGAGGAGCAGTTCTTC.

This clonotype was detected ten times or more. The V and J genes are TRBV5-8 and TRBJ2-3; TRBD1 agrees at 9 bases. V shed 4 bases and J 1 base; nucleotides not matched to a gene: 7. The CDR3 contains 16 residues. CDR1 and CDR2 (germline): SGHTS, YDEGEE. The CDR3 sequence: CASSKRTGAGTDTQYF. The CDR3 region has the DNA TGTGCCAGCAGCAAAAGGACAGGGGCGGGCACAGATACGCAGTATTTT.

Many counts were recorded for this clonotype. J is TRBJ2-2 and V is TRBV3-1; D might be TRBD2 (6 bases). Germline loops: CDR1 LGHDT, CDR2 YNNKEL (reference sequence). V lost 4 bases and J lost 7, with 13 bases in between. The CDR3 is 14 amino acids. The DNA of the CDR3 is TGTGCCAGCAGCCGCATCCTAGCGAGCGGGGAGCTGTTTTTT. It encodes CASSRILASGELFF.

This clonotype was detected ten times or more. The chain's CDR3 is CSATPGLAGDFSLTEQYF. The CDR3 region has the DNA TGCAGTGCTACCCCCGGACTAGCGGGAGATTTTTCTCTCACCGAGCAGTACTTC. The V and J genes are TRBV20-1 and TRBJ2-7; 13 nucleotides agree with TRBD2. Germline CDR1 DFQATT, CDR2 SNEGSKA (reference sequence). This CDR3 contains 18 residues. The V and J ends lost 4 bases and 6 bases, in that order; junction bases with no gene match: 18.

Ten or more counts support this clonotype. The chain combines TRBV20-1 with TRBJ1-1; TRBD1 matches at 7 bases. Germline CDR1 and CDR2: DFQATT and SNEGSKA (reference sequence). V dropped 0 bases and J dropped 0; count of bases not matched to a gene: 7. The CDR3 is 16 amino acids. The CDR3 protein is CSARDNRGGVNTEAFF. For the CDR3, the DNA is TGCAGTGCTAGAGATAACAGGGGAGGCGTGAACACTGAAGCTTTCTTT.

At least ten counts were recorded for this clonotype. The rearrangement joins TRBV9 to TRBJ2-2; D is perhaps TRBD2 (6 bases). This CDR3 is built from 14 residues. Trimming took off 4 bases at V and 2 bases at J, with 9 bases between the two ends. Germline V gives CDR1 SGDLS, CDR2 YYNGEE. The CDR3 nucleotides read TGTGCCAGCAGCTACGGGGGTAACACCGGGGAGCTGTTTTTT. As protein: CASSYGGNTGELFF.